This T cell receptor beta chain was sequenced during a study of a mutant IDH1 vaccine in newly diagnosed glioma. Time point reported: baseline, week 1 (first vaccination visit). As for treatment: pre-vaccination baseline after standard-of-care therapy. Donor diagnoses consisted of new WHO grade 3 or 4 IDH1-mutant, ATRX-lost astrocytomas. The protocol was immunoSEQ multiplex PCR, while the TCRdb copy is restricted to in-frame clones and leaves out a portion. Of about 51,000 clones in the sample, over 60% were seen once. Germline loops: CDR1 SNHLY, CDR2 FYNNEI. The V segment lost 6 bases and the J segment 7 bases; nucleotides outside the gene matches: 5. The CDR3 spans 14 residues.

The material sequenced was PBMCs, taken from a glioma patient treated with radiotherapy, temozolomide or both. This TCR was sampled from a woman between 40 and 55 years old with glioma. The chain combines TRBV2 with TRBJ1-4, with TRBD1 matching over 10 bases. The CDR3, as DNA: TGTGCCAGCAGAAAGGGGGACAGGGGTGAAAAACTGTTTTTT. Its protein is CASRKGDRGEKLFF.